This T cell receptor (beta chain) emerged from a study of blood T cell repertoires in COVID-19 (dated by TCRdb to about 2020). Study-wide context: Collaborator samples came from the United States, Italy and Spain and covered acute and convalescent phases of COVID-19. The samples were drawn from the first 160 participants of the ongoing ImmuneRACE study and from under 1,500 subjects provided by 6 global collaborators. Where HLA class I and class II types were available, the types were taken from metadata supplied by the sample provider, not from assay-based typing. The dataset comprised deeply sampled blood TCRbeta repertoires from subjects exposed to, actively infected with, or recovered from COVID-19. A de-identified subject ID, COVID-19 status, age in years and sex were almost always included in the sample metadata. The prospective study material was composed of cDNA or gDNA derived from T cells, B-cell-depleted T cells, or PBMCs. The repertoires were made available in a free public database intended to serve as a resource for research on the immune response to SARS-CoV-2.

From the cysteine up to the phenylalanine, the CDR3 has a length of 14 residues. Here the CDR3 DNA is all that survives: 42 bases in frame from base 1. CDR1 and CDR2 are drawn from the germline V gene (reference sequence): MNHNY, SVGAGI. The trim is 7 bases for V and 1 base for J, with a gap of 11 bases between the germline ends. Findings and caveats that apply to the study as a whole: The amount of clinical and demographic metadata varied by source and participant and was provided uncurated.

Turning to this clone: Its antigen target is currently unknown. No base quality information exists; no much larger clone differs at one position.

One collaborating source in Seattle enrolled patients while the patients were actively infected and followed the patients over time throughout the course of disease. Collaborating institutions collected whole blood in K2EDTA tubes following their own protocols. For TCRbeta analysis, collaborators shipped samples as frozen whole blood, isolated PBMCs, or DNA extracted from either of those sample types. TCRbeta CDR3 regions were amplified from genomic DNA using the immunoSEQ Assay, a bias-controlled multiplex PCR. The paper's processing steps were these. Within the assay, amplification of reference gene primers was used to estimate how many nucleated cells each sample contained. To quantify the absolute abundance of each unique TCRbeta CDR3 rearrangement, sequence reads were collapsed and filtered. For each sample, productive Simpson clonality was calculated as the square root of Simpson's diversity index across productive rearrangements. The clones in this table, taken by TCRdb from immuneACCESS, are in-frame only. Not every clone is retained; where verified, under half of the shortfall comes from an unresolved V gene, and the cause of the rest is unknown. V, J and clone size reflect that table, while D and trimming were determined from the DNA. The sample yields about half a million clones; approximately 89% were counted once. The ten largest account for over 0.7% of the sample.

Source material: peripheral blood. The chain uses TRBV6-6 and TRBJ1-3; no D gene can be assigned with confidence. The receptor's source is a man aged 18 to 35 with COVID-19, enrolled during active disease. This receptor carries the CDR3 CASTALRSGNTIYF. The nucleotide sequence reads TGTGCCAGCACCGCACTAAGGTCTGGAAACACCATATATTTT.